One and the same sample provided the 18 T cell receptor beta chains below, sequenced in a study of blood T cell repertoires in COVID-19. Method: immunoSEQ multiplex PCR; TCRdb's copy keeps in-frame clones and lacks some. The sample shows approximately 440,000 clones, roughly 87% of them seen only once. Sequenced sample: PBMCs or T cells enriched from blood (not recorded which). The origin of the receptors is a man aged 18 to 35 who had recovered from COVID-19.

The chain links TRBV5-8 to TRBJ1-5; D may be TRBD1 (6 bases). The V gene's germline CDR1 is SGHTS and CDR2 YDEGEE. Trimming pared 4 bases from V and 2 bases from J, leaving 13 bases between. This CDR3 contains 15 residues. CDR3 nucleotide sequence: TGTGCCAGCAGCCCAGGGACAATCGGCAATCAGCCCCAGCATTTT. It codes for CASSPGTIGNQPQHF.

This clone was detected only once. The J gene is TRBJ1-1, the V gene TRBV10-3; D is uncertain. Germline lookup yields CDR1 ENHRY and CDR2 SYGVKD. CDR3 length equals 14 residues. V lost 4 bases and J 1 base, leaving 10 bases between the germline ends. The DNA of the CDR3 is TGTGCCATCAGTGGGGAGACGGCGAACACTGAAGCTTTCTTT. This sequence encodes CAISGETANTEAFF.

This sequence joins TRBV5-4 and TRBJ2-3, with 7 bases aligning to TRBD1. This CDR3 is built from 15 residues. Unmatched junction bases numbered 9, after V lost 3 bases and J lost 5 bases. CDR1 SGHNT and CDR2 YYREEE come from the germline V gene (reference sequence). The CDR3 DNA reads TGTGCCAGCAGCTCCTTCAAGGGGGCGGGAGATACGCAGTATTTT. This gives the protein CASSSFKGAGDTQYF.

The V call is TRBV15, the J call TRBJ2-5; 11 nucleotides align to TRBD2. V was pared by 4 bases and J by 5 bases, with 15 bases of the junction left unmatched. In germline, CDR1 is LNHNV, CDR2 YYDKDF (reference sequence). The CDR3 spans 18 residues. The CDR3 loop reads CATSKDTSGGPPRETQYF. The CDR3 DNA is TGTGCCACCAGCAAAGACACTAGCGGGGGCCCGCCTCGGGAGACCCAGTACTTC.

The rearrangement uses TRBV27 and TRBJ1-2; 9 bases agree with TRBD1. Looked up from germline, CDR1 is MNHEY and CDR2 is SMNVEV (reference sequence). CDR3 length: 15 residues. Trimming at V came to 4 bases and at J to 7 bases, leaving 10 bases not matched to a gene. CDR3 loop: CASSSLDRGPGGYTF. The CDR3 DNA sequence: TGTGCCAGCAGTTCCCTGGACAGGGGACCCGGTGGCTACACCTTC.

The CDR3 nucleotides are TGTGCCAGTAACCTCAGGGGGACCTACGAGCAGTACTTC. Translating it yields CASNLRGTYEQYF. The gene calls are TRBV19 and TRBJ2-7; 7 positions agree with TRBD1. Trimming took 7 bases from V and 2 from J; bases not matched to a gene: 5. The CDR3 runs to 13 residues. Germline V lookup: CDR1 LNHDA, CDR2 SQIVND (reference sequence).

The rearrangement links TRBV4-1 to TRBJ2-7, with TRBD1 identical over 7 bases. V lost 4 bases to trimming and J lost 7 bases; unmatched junction nucleotides: 10. Germline CDR1 is MGHRA and CDR2 is YSYEKL. The CDR3 is made up of 14 amino acids. DNA of the CDR3: TGCGCCAGCAGCCCGCGAGGGACAGCCGGGGAGCAGTACTTC. Amino acid sequence: CASSPRGTAGEQYF.

CDR3 sequence reads: CASSFTFSGTSYNEQFF. In nucleotides, the CDR3 is TGTGCCAGCAGCTTCACCTTTAGCGGGACCTCCTACAATGAGCAGTTCTTC. The chain couples TRBV11-2 to TRBJ2-1; 8 bases fit TRBD2. Germline CDR1 is SGHAT and CDR2 is FQNNGV. This CDR3 is built from 17 residues. V shed 3 bases and J 0 bases; nucleotides not matched to a gene: 7.

DNA for the CDR3: TGTGCCAGCAGTGAAAGGGCCGCAGGGGGCCAGCAGTACTTC. Translated: CASSERAAGGQQYF. V gene TRBV2 combines with J gene TRBJ2-7; 8 nucleotides match TRBD1. The length of the CDR3 is 14 residues. Germline loops: CDR1 SNHLY, CDR2 FYNNEI. V lost 2 bases to trimming and J lost 8 bases; unmatched junction nucleotides: 8.

The chain uses TRBV5-4 and TRBJ2-1; 7 bases map to TRBD2. V shed 1 base, J shed 6 bases, and the junction held 4 bases outside the gene matches. The CDR3 has 14 amino acids. Germline-derived CDR1 and CDR2 are SGHNT and YYREEE (reference sequence). In DNA form, the CDR3 reads TGTGCCAGCAGCTTGCGACTAGCAGTCAATGAGCAGTTCTTC. Protein product: CASSLRLAVNEQFF.

This chain links TRBV20-1 with TRBJ1-1; D is undetermined. This CDR3 region has 11 residues. The germline gives CDR1 DFQATT, CDR2 SNEGSKA (reference sequence). Trimming stripped 5 bases from V and 1 base from J, with 5 bases between. The CDR3, as DNA: TGCAGTGCTTCCAGGAACACTGAAGCTTTCTTT. This gives the protein CSASRNTEAFF.

This chain uses TRBV7-9 with TRBJ2-1; 10 bases map to TRBD1. Losses at the gene ends were 5 bases for V and 8 bases for J; bases not matched to a gene: 9. Germline CDR1 is SEHNR and CDR2 is FQNEAQ (reference sequence). There are 15 residues in the CDR3. CDR3 in DNA: TGTGCCAGCAGCACACCGACAGGGGGCCGCGATGAGCAGTTCTTC. It codes for CASSTPTGGRDEQFF.

The V and J genes are TRBV27 and TRBJ1-1; 9 positions agree with TRBD1. CDR3 length: 14 residues. Germline CDR1 is MNHEY and CDR2 is SMNVEV (reference sequence). Trimming at V came to 5 bases and at J to 4 bases, leaving 5 bases not matched to a gene. The CDR3, as DNA: TGTGCCAGCAGTCGGGGACAGGGAGGCACTGAAGCTTTCTTT. This sequence encodes CASSRGQGGTEAFF.

This chain joins TRBV11-3 and TRBJ2-5, with 11 bases that match TRBD2. This CDR3 has 15 residues. J was trimmed by 5 bases and V by 5 bases; bases with no gene match: 7. The germline gives CDR1 SGHNT, CDR2 YENEEA. The chain's CDR3 is CASSPGTSGGETQYF. The CDR3 DNA sequence: TGTGCCAGCAGCCCCGGCACTAGCGGGGGTGAGACCCAGTACTTC.

This chain uses TRBV18 with TRBJ1-2, with 12 bases matching TRBD1. The junction had 13 bases not matched to a gene; V was cut back by 2 bases and J by 3 bases. This CDR3 has 19 amino acids. Germline loops: CDR1 KGHSH, CDR2 LQKENI. The CDR3 DNA sequence: TGTGCCAGCTCACCAGGGCTAGCCGGGACAGGGGGCAAGGACTATGGCTACACCTTC. Residues: CASSPGLAGTGGKDYGYTF.

This chain links TRBV7-8 with TRBJ1-5; 8 nucleotides align to TRBD1. This CDR3 region has 15 residues. J gave up 6 bases and V 5 bases, and 9 bases lay outside the gene matches. Germline CDR1 and CDR2: SGHVS and FQNEAQ. This CDR3 is CASSPKTGEAQPQHF. CDR3 coding DNA: TGTGCCAGCAGCCCAAAGACAGGGGAGGCTCAGCCCCAGCATTTT.

The CDR3 DNA reads as TGTGCCAGCAGCGCTGTGGGACACGCGACGGGGTACACTGAAGCTTTCTTT. Encoded protein: CASSAVGHATGYTEAFF. This chain connects TRBV9 to TRBJ1-1; D perhaps matches TRBD1 (6 bases). The CDR3 loop spans 17 amino acids. V gave up 3 bases and J gave up 3 bases, with 21 bases separating them. The V gene's germline CDR1 is SGDLS and CDR2 YYNGEE.

This chain joins TRBV11-2 and TRBJ1-3; tentative D call: TRBD1 (5 bases). From germline, CDR1 is SGHAT and CDR2 FQNNGV. With 5 bases removed from V and 9 bases from J, the gap between germline ends came to 8 bases. This CDR3 is built from 11 residues. CDR3 DNA: TGTGCCAGCAGCCCCCAGGGCACCATATATTTT. Protein sequence: CASSPQGTIYF.